One sample yielded the 28 T cell receptor beta chains listed below, sequenced in a study of blood T cell repertoires in COVID-19. Sequenced by immunoSEQ multiplex PCR; TCRdb stores in-frame clones only, minus some. The sample includes 320,000 or so clones, more than 75% of them seen just once. Sequenced: PBMCs or T cells enriched from blood (not recorded which). These receptors originate from a woman under 40 who had recovered from COVID-19.

V gene TRBV7-9 combines with J gene TRBJ1-2; 11 bases align to TRBD1. The germline CDR1 and CDR2 sequences are SEHNR and FQNEAQ (reference sequence). After removal of 8 bases from V and 5 bases from J, the junction contained 7 bases not matched to a gene. The CDR3 has 14 amino acids. The CDR3 here is CASRGTGGVYGYTF. The CDR3 DNA follows: TGTGCCAGCCGCGGGACAGGGGGGGTGTATGGCTACACCTTC.

The chain links TRBV27 to TRBJ1-6; D may be TRBD1 (5 bases). The CDR3 runs 13 residues. V was cut by 7 bases and J by 8 bases, with 12 bases left in between. The germline V gene has CDR1 MNHEY and CDR2 SMNVEV (reference sequence). CDR3 in amino acids: CASTFLRDSPLHF. CDR3 coding DNA: TGTGCCAGCACCTTCCTCAGGGATTCACCCCTCCACTTT.

The chain combines TRBV5-4 with TRBJ2-7, with D possibly TRBD2 on 5 matching bases. This CDR3 is 15 amino acids long. Trimming took 1 base from V and 5 from J, leaving 16 bases between them. Germline V CDR1 and CDR2: SGHNT, YYREEE (reference sequence). The CDR3 region is CASSLRESARNEQYF. The CDR3 nucleotides are TGTGCCAGCAGCTTGCGGGAAAGTGCTAGAAACGAGCAGTACTTC.

This clone appeared a few times. The chain employs TRBV2 and TRBJ1-3; D gene uncertain. Germline V gene data show CDR1 as SNHLY and CDR2 as FYNNEI. The CDR3 runs 16 residues. Trimming left V 8 bases short and J 0 bases short, with 17 bases between. This CDR3 reads CASARAVESSGNTIYF. CDR3 in DNA: TGTGCCAGCGCCAGAGCGGTCGAGAGCTCTGGAAACACCATATATTTT. The variable domain in full, with the rest retrieved from reference TRBV2 and TRBJ1-3, is EPEVTQTPSHQVTQMGQEVILRCVPISNHLYFYWYRQILGQKVEFLVSFYNNEISEKSEIFDDQFSVERPDGSNFTLKIRSTKLEDSAMYFCASARAVESSGNTIYFGEGSWLTVV.

The chain is built from TRBV6-2 or TRBV6-3 and TRBJ2-4; 7 nucleotides agree with TRBD1. V lost 6 bases, J lost 1 base, and 21 bases stayed unmatched. In germline, CDR1 is MNHEY, CDR2 SVGEGT. There are 20 residues in the CDR3. In DNA, the CDR3 is TGTGCCAGCAGCTGGACCCCGACAGGGTCTTCGGTCGGCGCCAAAAACATTCAGTACTTC. Its translation is CASSWTPTGSSVGAKNIQYF.

This clone was detected only once. In DNA form, the CDR3 reads TGTGCCAGCAGCTTAGCGTCGAGAGTTGATAGCAATCAGCCCCAGCATTTT. Translation gives CASSLASRVDSNQPQHF. The chain recombines TRBV7-2 with TRBJ1-5; no clear D. Germline CDR1 reads SGHTA; CDR2 reads FQGNSA. CDR3 length equals 17 residues. With 0 bases removed from V and 0 bases from J, the gap between germline ends came to 12 bases.

The CDR3 here is CASSPTGLPMNTEAFF. The CDR3 DNA is TGTGCCAGCTCACCGACAGGCCTCCCAATGAACACTGAAGCTTTCTTT. The chain is built from TRBV18 and TRBJ1-1; D is perhaps TRBD1 (6 bases). In germline, CDR1 is KGHSH, CDR2 LQKENI. Trimming pared 3 bases from V and 0 bases from J, leaving 14 bases between. The CDR3 has 16 amino acids.

This clone occurred once. This chain uses TRBV4-3 with TRBJ1-3; D remains unclear. Trimming stripped 4 bases from V and 6 bases from J, with 16 bases between. Germline V CDR1 and CDR2: LGHNA, YSLEER. The CDR3 totals 15 residues. The CDR3 reads CASSLEGSPLNTIYF. For the CDR3, the DNA is TGCGCCAGCAGCCTTGAGGGTTCACCGCTAAACACCATATATTTT.

V and J are TRBV18 and TRBJ2-3, with a weak D call TRBD1 (6 bases). The CDR3 spans 16 residues. The V gene's germline CDR1 is KGHSH and CDR2 LQKENI. V lost 4 bases to trimming and J lost 2 bases, with 16 bases between them. In nucleotides, the CDR3 is TGTGCCAGCTCACGGGGAGACAGGTTCGACACAGATACGCAGTATTTT. Amino acids: CASSRGDRFDTDTQYF. Complete variable domain (other parts from reference TRBV18 and TRBJ2-3): NAGVMQNPRHLVRRRGQEARLRCSPMKGHSHVYWYRQLPEEGLKFMVYLQKENIIDESGMPKERFSAEFPKEGPSILRIQQVVRGDSAAYFCASSRGDRFDTDTQYFGPGTRLTVL.

The genes are TRBV5-4 and TRBJ1-1; the match to TRBD1 covers 9 bases. Germline CDR1 reads SGHNT; CDR2 reads YYREEE (reference sequence). V lost 4 bases and J lost 7; bases outside the gene matches: 17. The CDR3 is 17 amino acids. The CDR3 is CASSVRDRGTDRHEAFF. The CDR3, as DNA: TGTGCCAGCAGCGTACGTGACAGGGGGACGGATCGTCATGAAGCTTTCTTT.

This chain uses TRBV6-5 with TRBJ1-5; D perhaps matches TRBD1 (5 bases). The germline V and J ends were trimmed by 6 bases and 7 bases, with 19 bases remaining between them. CDR3 length: 15 residues. The germline CDR1 and CDR2 sequences are MNHEY and SVGAGI. The CDR3 DNA sequence: TGTGCCAGCAGCGGCCCTGCAGGGTCTAGGCAGCCCCAGCATTTT. Residues: CASSGPAGSRQPQHF.

This clone was seen only once. This CDR3 reads CASSLAVASGVRSEQFF. CDR3 nucleotides: TGTGCCAGCAGCTTGGCCGTGGCTAGCGGGGTCAGAAGCGAGCAGTTCTTC. This chain uses TRBV5-8 with TRBJ2-1; 9 bases are shared with TRBD2. CDR3 length equals 17 residues. V dropped 0 bases and J dropped 10; count of bases not matched to a gene: 14. The germline CDR1 and CDR2 sequences are SGHTS and YDEGEE.

The chain uses TRBV6-5 and TRBJ1-1; a possible D gene is TRBD1 (5 bases). Germline loops: CDR1 MNHEY, CDR2 SVGAGI. This CDR3 comprises 12 residues. Trimming took 7 bases from V and 3 from J, leaving 9 bases between them. CDR3 in amino acids: CASTARDTEAFF. In DNA form, the CDR3 reads TGTGCCAGCACCGCCAGGGACACTGAAGCTTTCTTT.

The V and J genes are TRBV12-3 or TRBV12-4 and TRBJ2-7, with D hard to call. The CDR3 sequence is 12 residues long. Deletions cut 1 base from V and 4 bases from J, with 5 bases between. The CDR3 DNA follows: TGTGCCAGCAGTTTAGGGAGATACGAGCAGTACTTC. It codes for CASSLGRYEQYF.

This chain connects TRBV5-6 to TRBJ2-1, with D possibly TRBD2 on 5 matching bases. Germline loops: CDR1 SGHDT, CDR2 YYEEEE. The germline V and J ends were trimmed by 4 bases and 0 bases, with 11 bases remaining between them. The CDR3 has 15 residues. The CDR3 sequence: CASSAGEISYNEQFF. The CDR3 nucleotides read TGTGCCAGCAGCGCGGGTGAGATCTCCTACAATGAGCAGTTCTTC.

The chain couples TRBV5-1 to TRBJ1-2; TRBD1 agrees at 7 bases. The ends lost 5 bases at V and 3 bases at J; junction bases unmatched: 10. The CDR3 totals 15 residues. Germline V lookup: CDR1 SGHRS, CDR2 YFSETQ. This CDR3 reads CASRPEFRGDYGYTF. Here the CDR3 DNA reads TGCGCCAGCAGACCCGAGTTCAGGGGGGACTATGGCTACACCTTC.

Of note for this clone: The sample carries other DNA sequences with the same CDR3. This chain connects TRBV5-1 to TRBJ2-5; 12 positions agree with TRBD2. V shed 0 bases, J shed 4 bases, and the junction held 4 bases outside the gene matches. The CDR3 extends over 16 amino acids. CDR1 and CDR2 from the germline V gene are SGHRS and YFSETQ. The CDR3 reads CASSLEASGGAETQYF. As DNA, the CDR3 is TGCGCCAGCAGCTTGGAGGCTAGCGGGGGGGCAGAGACCCAGTACTTC.

Here the CDR3 reads CASSLALSSGGPGEQYF. DNA of the CDR3: TGTGCCAGCAGCTTAGCTTTGTCGAGCGGGGGGCCTGGAGAGCAGTACTTC. V and J are TRBV7-9 and TRBJ2-7; 9 bases fit TRBD2. The junction had 13 bases not matched to a gene; V was cut back by 0 bases and J by 7 bases. CDR1 is SEHNR and CDR2 is FQNEAQ in the germline V gene (reference sequence). The CDR3 loop spans 17 amino acids.

J is TRBJ2-2 and V is TRBV19; perhaps TRBD1 as D (6 bases). The CDR3 totals 17 residues. Germline V lookup: CDR1 LNHDA, CDR2 SQIVND (reference sequence). The V and J ends lost 8 bases and 0 bases respectively, with 19 bases between them. The CDR3 reads CASGKGTPNANTGELFF. In DNA form, the CDR3 reads TGTGCCAGTGGAAAGGGGACACCAAACGCGAACACCGGGGAGCTGTTTTTT.

The genes are TRBV29-1 and TRBJ1-4, with D perhaps matching TRBD1 (5 bases). V dropped 6 bases and J dropped 2 bases, with 13 bases sitting between them. Germline values: CDR1 SQVTM, CDR2 ANQGSEA. This CDR3 contains 14 residues. The CDR3, as DNA: TGCAGCGTAACGCGGGGGACGACTAATGAAAAACTGTTTTTT. This codes for CSVTRGTTNEKLFF.

The rearrangement links TRBV5-5 to TRBJ1-2; 10 nucleotides agree with TRBD1. The CDR3 loop spans 17 amino acids. Germline CDR1 SGHKS, CDR2 YYEKEE (reference sequence). Unmatched junction bases numbered 14, after V lost 1 base and J lost 8 bases. The CDR3 reads CASSLTSRDRGKNGYTF. The CDR3 DNA is TGTGCCAGCAGCTTGACCTCCCGGGACAGGGGAAAGAACGGCTACACCTTC.

The genes are TRBV2 and TRBJ1-5, with no clear D. There are 15 residues in the CDR3. V lost 6 bases and J 4 bases, leaving 16 bases between the germline ends. Germline loops: CDR1 SNHLY, CDR2 FYNNEI. Here the CDR3 reads CASSPDPGRNQPQHF. CDR3 bases: TGTGCCAGCAGCCCCGACCCGGGTCGGAATCAGCCCCAGCATTTT.

This chain joins TRBV6-6 and TRBJ2-1; 7 bases fit TRBD1. J gave up 1 base and V 6 bases, and 18 bases lay outside the gene matches. The germline CDR1 and CDR2 sequences are MNHNY and SVGAGI (reference sequence). CDR3 length: 19 residues. CDR3 amino acids: CASSSDRASPGRSYNEQFF. The DNA for the CDR3 is TGTGCCAGCAGCTCCGACAGGGCTTCGCCTGGAAGGTCCTACAATGAGCAGTTCTTC.

The rearrangement uses TRBV18 and TRBJ1-4; 7 bases line up with TRBD1. V gave up 5 bases and J gave up 4 bases; unmatched junction bases: 10. This CDR3 contains 16 residues. CDR1 and CDR2 from the germline V gene are KGHSH and LQKENI. The CDR3 sequence: CASSSLPGDSNEKLFF. The CDR3 nucleotides are TGTGCCAGCTCATCTTTACCTGGGGACAGTAATGAAAAACTGTTTTTT. The full variable domain, in which reference TRBV18 and TRBJ1-4 provide the parts outside the CDR3, is NAGVMQNPRHLVRRRGQEARLRCSPMKGHSHVYWYRQLPEEGLKFMVYLQKENIIDESGMPKERFSAEFPKEGPSILRIQQVVRGDSAAYFCASSSLPGDSNEKLFFGSGTQLSVL.

This clone was observed once. This sequence joins TRBV6-1 and TRBJ1-3, with D maybe TRBD1 (6 bases). Germline V gene lookup returns CDR1 MNHNS and CDR2 SASEGT. The ends were cut back, 3 bases at V and 7 bases at J, with 19 bases in the middle. The CDR3 consists of 16 residues. The CDR3 sequence is CASSDPTGEARNTIYF. CDR3 DNA sequence: TGTGCCAGCAGTGACCCGACAGGCGAGGCCAGGAACACCATATATTTT.

V gene TRBV6-5 combines with J gene TRBJ2-2, with a possible D match to TRBD1 (6 bases). Trimming shortened V by 5 bases and J by 2 bases, and 9 bases separated the two germline ends. From germline, CDR1 is MNHEY and CDR2 SVGAGI. The CDR3 runs 14 residues. The CDR3 sequence: CASSKQGNTGELFF. The CDR3, as DNA: TGTGCCAGCAGTAAACAGGGAAACACCGGGGAGCTGTTTTTT.

The V and J genes are TRBV5-1 and TRBJ1-3, with D tentatively TRBD1 (6 bases). Trimming left V 3 bases short and J 2 bases short, with 9 bases between. CDR1 and CDR2 from the germline V gene are SGHRS and YFSETQ. This CDR3 spans 14 amino acids. DNA for the CDR3: TGCGCCAGCAGCTATCAGGGGCCTGGAAACACCATATATTTT. Its translation: CASSYQGPGNTIYF.

This clone has a single count. The rearrangement links TRBV5-4 to TRBJ2-5, with 10 nucleotides matching TRBD1. V shed 4 bases, J shed 4 bases, and the junction held 10 bases outside the gene matches. The CDR3 is made up of 16 amino acids. CDR1 and CDR2 (germline): SGHNT, YYREEE (reference sequence). The DNA of the CDR3 is TGTGCCAGCAGCCGGCCGGGACAGGGGCGGAGAGAGACCCAGTACTTC. This encodes CASSRPGQGRRETQYF.